The T cell receptor (beta chain) described here comes from a study of T-cell reconstitution after alpha-beta-depleted transplantation in children. Study results and caveats: T-cell counts and diversity were attributed mostly to newly produced T cells one year after transplant. It was surviving recipient T cells and thymic progenitors that gave some patients high TCRbeta diversity at day 60.

Unique molecular identifiers were incorporated during preparation of the TCRbeta library. TCRdb called the PCR reads again in MiXCR, with one record for every CDR3 protein. The repertoire consists of just over 200,000 distinct CDR3 sequences, with around 8.4% occurring once and the leading ten covering about a third. With 0 bases removed from V and 0 bases from J, the gap between germline ends came to 4 bases. CDR1 LNHNV and CDR2 YYDKDF come from the germline V gene (reference sequence). This CDR3 is 14 amino acids long. This clonotype has ten or more counts. Antigen specificity is unknown. This sequence joins TRBV15 and TRBJ2-3; D remains ambiguous. This TCR came from a male patient aged 2 to 9 who had a stem cell transplant for acute myeloid leukemia, so the T cells may come from the graft donor. This material consisted of PBMCs, mostly from graft donor cells, taken 360 days after TCRalphabeta/CD19-depleted stem cell transplant. The DNA for the CDR3 is TGTGCCACCAGCAGAGACTTTAGCACAGATACGCAGTATTTT. It is translated as CATSRDFSTDTQYF.